The rows below give T cell receptor beta chains drawn from one sample of a study of blood T cell repertoires in COVID-19. Clones were sequenced by immunoSEQ multiplex PCR, and TCRdb holds only the in-frame ones, with some missing. The sample includes about 170,000 clones, just under 85% of them seen just once. Sample: peripheral blood. These receptors were obtained from a woman of 80 years or more with acute or convalescent COVID-19. Both conserved end residues are trimmed from each CDR3. D genes are given only for firm matches. For some rows the clone size is stated as once, few or many, or as a class when expanded; others skip it.

d_call,v_call,clone_size,j_call,cdr3_aa
-,TRBV19,-,TRBJ2-1,ASSITANNEQF
TRBD1,TRBV27,-,TRBJ2-1,ASRPMGTGGRHEQF
-,TRBV14,-,TRBJ2-5,ASSLPRNQETQY
TRBD1,TRBV7-9,few,TRBJ1-4,ASSSMGQGETNEKLF
TRBD1,TRBV6-5,-,TRBJ1-1,ASSSLDRGHTEAF
TRBD1,TRBV7-9,once,TRBJ1-6,ASSRWTGGLNSPLH
-,TRBV5-4,-,TRBJ2-3,ASSFASGTDTQY
TRBD2,TRBV5-1,-,TRBJ2-3,ASRAGVTDTQY
-,TRBV5-5,-,TRBJ1-1,ASSLFTGNTEAF
-,TRBV18,-,TRBJ1-1,ASSPPQGRAF
-,TRBV15,-,TRBJ1-1,ATSRDPLEDTEAF
-,TRBV9,-,TRBJ2-7,ASSVGALGLSAYEQY
TRBD1,TRBV6-5,-,TRBJ1-5,ASSSGQVGNQPQH
-,TRBV10-1,few,TRBJ2-3,ASSERVPTDTQY
-,TRBV19,-,TRBJ2-4,ASSMEGIPPKNIQY
TRBD2,TRBV4-3,-,TRBJ2-7,ASSQAGGSSPYEQY
TRBD1,TRBV7-9,once,TRBJ2-1,ASSSLGRGLYNEQF
-,TRBV12-3/TRBV12-4,-,TRBJ2-3,ASTAGTDTQY
TRBD2,TRBV3-1/TRBV3-2,once,TRBJ2-1,ASSHSGLAGGFGIANEQF
TRBD2,TRBV2,-,TRBJ2-5,ASHSGGTSGSRETQY
TRBD2,TRBV9,-,TRBJ2-3,ASSPTASGGLGRLEDTQY
-,TRBV9,-,TRBJ2-7,ASSPPSGAYEQY
-,TRBV19,-,TRBJ2-2,ASSILHAFAGDTGELF
-,TRBV7-9,-,TRBJ1-6,ASSPSQNSPLH
-,TRBV5-6,-,TRBJ1-5,ASRSYREGNQPQH
TRBD1,TRBV18,once,TRBJ2-5,ASSRGTGEQETQY